This T cell receptor beta chain was retrieved from a study of shared clonotypes between healthy human individuals. Study in general: For every donor, three CD4 naive, three CD4 memory, two CD8 naive and one CD8 memory plates were used. Overall study results and limits: Represented diversity, genetic and exposure-history alike, was limited by few donors.

V shed 5 bases and J shed 1 base, with 14 bases lying between them. The CDR3 has 15 amino acids. Germline CDR1 reads SEHNR; CDR2 reads FQNEAQ (reference sequence). Donors were healthy HIV-negative adults without recently reported acute infections or vaccinations. Libraries were prepared by immunoSEQ multiplex PCR; TCRdb keeps only in-frame clonotypes and omits some of them. The sample consists of hundreds of thousands of clones, more than 95% of them appearing once. In this sample, this clone turned up once. Its antigen remains unknown. The TCR was taken from a woman in her 30s in good health. V is TRBV7-9 and J is TRBJ1-1; D is perhaps TRBD1 (6 bases). The source material was naive CD4+ T cells sorted from blood. The sample's subset: CD45RA+ positively selected. This chain's CDR3 is CASSPQGHKNTEAFF. The CDR3 coding sequence is TGTGCCAGCAGCCCACAGGGACACAAGAACACTGAAGCTTTCTTT. The full variable domain, in which reference TRBV7-9 and TRBJ1-1 provide the parts outside the CDR3, is DTGVSQNPRHKITKRGQNVTFRCDPISEHNRLYWYRQTLGQGPEFLTYFQNEAQLEKSRLLSDRFSAERPKGSFSTLEIQRTEQGDSAMYLCASSPQGHKNTEAFFGQGTRLTVV.